Presented here are 8 T cell receptor beta chains from one specimen sequenced in a study of cytomegalovirus exposure and HLA in healthy donors. The PCR ran on 60 Vbeta and 13 Jbeta primers. TCRdb's copy holds only in-frame clones and misses some; the assay was immunoSEQ multiplex PCR. The sample holds about 100,000 clones; 75% to 85% are singletons and the top ten take more than 1%. The sequencing sample was made of PBMCs. Source of these receptors: a woman aged 18-30 years in good health and CMV-seronegative.

The V and J genes are TRBV5-1 and TRBJ1-1; D is undetermined. Trimming left V 1 base short and J 4 bases short, with 5 bases between. Germline V gene data show CDR1 as SGHRS and CDR2 as YFSETQ. The CDR3 contains 12 residues. The CDR3, as DNA: TGCGCCAGCAGCTTGATCGGCACTGAAGCTTTCTTT. Translated: CASSLIGTEAFF.

V usage is TRBV5-1 and J usage is TRBJ2-5; D not certain. This CDR3 spans 14 amino acids. In germline, CDR1 is SGHRS, CDR2 YFSETQ. V was shortened by 2 bases and J by 2 bases, with 10 bases between the two germline ends. CDR3 nucleotides: TGCGCCAGCAGCTTATATTACAGTCAAGAGACCCAGTACTTC. Amino acids: CASSLYYSQETQYF.

Here the CDR3 DNA reads TGTGCCAGCAGCTCCGACAGGGGACAAGATGGCTACACCTTC. This sequence encodes CASSSDRGQDGYTF. This sequence joins TRBV13 and TRBJ1-2; 8 positions agree with TRBD1. CDR1 and CDR2 from the germline V gene are PRHDT and FYEKMQ (reference sequence). V dropped 4 bases and J dropped 6; count of bases not matched to a gene: 7. The CDR3 contains 14 residues.

This clone was counted once. This sequence joins TRBV11-3 and TRBJ2-1; D is possibly TRBD2 (5 bases). Per germline, CDR1 SGHNT and CDR2 YENEEA. This CDR3 is built from 12 residues. Trimming shortened V by 5 bases and J by 5 bases, and 7 bases separated the two germline ends. The CDR3 is CASSLTNNEQFF. In nucleotides, the CDR3 is TGTGCCAGCAGCCTGACTAACAATGAGCAGTTCTTC. Drawing the rest from reference TRBV11-3 and TRBJ2-1, the complete variable domain is EAGVVQSPRYKIIEKKQPVAFWCNPISGHNTLYWYLQNLGQGPELLIRYENEEAVDDSQLPKDRFSAERLKGVDSTLKIQPAELGDSAVYLCASSLTNNEQFFGPGTRLTVL.

The chain has TRBV7-2 and TRBJ2-7; 9 bases are a match to TRBD1. The CDR3 is 18 amino acids. The V gene's germline CDR1 is SGHTA and CDR2 FQGNSA. J gave up 5 bases and V 3 bases, and 17 bases lay outside the gene matches. CDR3 bases: TGTGCCAGCAGCTTTGATCCCGGGACAGGGAAGATCGGGGACGAGCAGTACTTC. Amino acid sequence: CASSFDPGTGKIGDEQYF. The variable domain in full, with the rest retrieved from reference TRBV7-2 and TRBJ2-7, is GAGVSQSPSNKVTEKGKDVELRCDPISGHTALYWYRQSLGQGLEFLIYFQGNSAPDKSGLPSDRFSAERTGGSVSTLTIQRTQQEDSAVYLCASSFDPGTGKIGDEQYFGPGTRLTVT.

The J gene is TRBJ1-4, the V gene TRBV9; no clear D gene. Trimming took 4 bases from V and 1 from J, leaving 14 bases between them. Germline loops: CDR1 SGDLS, CDR2 YYNGEE. CDR3 size: 16 residues. The CDR3 region is CASSFSAGQTNEKLFF. The CDR3 DNA sequence: TGTGCCAGCAGCTTTTCGGCGGGTCAAACTAATGAAAAACTGTTTTTT.

The chain couples TRBV4-3 to TRBJ2-3, with 8 bases matching TRBD2. Per the germline V gene, CDR1 is LGHNA and CDR2 is YSLEER. After removal of 3 bases from V and 0 bases from J, the junction contained 5 bases not matched to a gene. The CDR3 is made up of 16 amino acids. Here the CDR3 reads CASSQASGGSTDTQYF. The CDR3 nucleotides are TGCGCCAGCAGCCAGGCCAGCGGGGGCAGCACAGATACGCAGTATTTT.

This chain uses TRBV11-3 with TRBJ2-7; D is possibly TRBD2 (6 bases). Trimming took off 3 bases at V and 5 bases at J, with 8 bases between the two ends. Germline V gives CDR1 SGHNT, CDR2 YENEEA. The CDR3 sequence is 12 residues long. The CDR3 is CASSFGGNEQYF. In nucleotides, the CDR3 is TGTGCCAGCAGCTTTGGGGGGAACGAGCAGTACTTC. The complete variable domain, with remaining parts taken from reference TRBV11-3 and TRBJ2-7, reads EAGVVQSPRYKIIEKKQPVAFWCNPISGHNTLYWYLQNLGQGPELLIRYENEEAVDDSQLPKDRFSAERLKGVDSTLKIQPAELGDSAVYLCASSFGGNEQYFGPGTRLTVT.